The 29 T cell receptor beta chains given below trace back to one sample, sequenced in a study of vaccination effects on CD4 cells after COVID-19. Ahead of sequencing, the ViraFEST assay grew antigen-specific CD4+ T cells using viral peptide pools. Isolation of CD4+ T cells took place after about nine days of culture. Each participant received a vaccine that was either BNT162b2 or mRNA-1273, given as two doses. Clones were read by immunoSEQ multiplex PCR, and TCRdb kept only the in-frame ones, dropping some. The data contain 25,000 to 30,000 clones, around 79% of them singletons. These TCRs' antigens remain unknown. This sample comprised CD4+ T cells from PBMCs cultured with HCoV-NL63 spike peptides, obtained after COVID-19 vaccination. These receptors all come from a human donor who received a COVID-19 vaccine.

V usage is TRBV12-3 or TRBV12-4 and J usage is TRBJ2-3, with 10 bases identical to TRBD2. The CDR3 runs to 12 residues. V dropped 5 bases and J dropped 9; count of bases not matched to a gene: 2. In nucleotides, the CDR3 is TGTGCCAGCAGTAATAGCGGGGGGACGCAGTATTTT. Its protein is CASSNSGGTQYF.

The count of this clone is one. The rearrangement links TRBV2 to TRBJ2-3; D unresolved. The germline CDR1 and CDR2 sequences are SNHLY and FYNNEI. Deletions cut 7 bases from V and 1 base from J, with 6 bases between. The CDR3 runs to 12 residues. DNA for the CDR3: TGTGCCAGCAACGGCGGCACAGATACGCAGTATTTT. This encodes CASNGGTDTQYF.

The chain is built from TRBV18 and TRBJ2-3, with 14 positions matching TRBD2. CDR3 size: 17 residues. V dropped 6 bases and J dropped 1; count of bases not matched to a gene: 6. Germline assignment: CDR1 KGHSH and CDR2 LQKENI. CDR3 protein: CASSLGTSGSGTDTQYF. The CDR3 DNA follows: TGTGCCAGCTCGCTGGGGACTAGCGGGAGTGGCACAGATACGCAGTATTTT.

V usage is TRBV10-1 and J usage is TRBJ2-4; TRBD2 matches at 15 bases. CDR1 and CDR2 (germline): WNHNN, SYGVQD (reference sequence). J was trimmed by 1 base and V by 7 bases; bases with no gene match: 5. The CDR3 runs to 17 residues. The CDR3 region is CASISGTSGRAKNIQYF. The CDR3 nucleotides are TGCGCCAGCATCTCCGGGACTAGCGGGAGGGCCAAAAACATTCAGTACTTC.

V gene TRBV25-1 combines with J gene TRBJ1-3, with 10 positions matching TRBD1. Germline V lookup: CDR1 MGHDK, CDR2 SYGVNS. V trimming: 4 bases; J trimming: 2 bases; junction bases outside the gene matches: 11. This CDR3 contains 18 residues. CDR3 DNA: TGTGCCAGCAGTGCAAACATCGGACAGGGGGGAGCTGGAAACACCATATATTTT. It codes for CASSANIGQGGAGNTIYF.

The chain is built from TRBV3-1 (or the pseudogene TRBV3-2) and TRBJ2-3, with 8 bases identical to TRBD2. The CDR3 runs to 19 residues. V gave up 3 bases and J gave up 4 bases; unmatched junction bases: 18. Germline V gene data show CDR1 as LGHDT and CDR2 as YNNKEL (reference sequence). CDR3 nucleotides: TGTGCCAGCAGCCAGCAGCACGGGGGGGCCTCGCCCCATCCAGATACGCAGTATTTT. The encoded protein is CASSQQHGGASPHPDTQYF.

The chain recombines TRBV5-5 with TRBJ1-5, with a weak D call TRBD1 (5 bases). Trimming pared 4 bases from V and 6 bases from J, leaving 17 bases between. This CDR3 contains 15 residues. Germline assignment: CDR1 SGHKS and CDR2 YYEKEE (reference sequence). The CDR3 DNA sequence: TGTGCCAGCAGCCGGGAGGACATCAAGAGTCAGCCCCAGCATTTT. It codes for CASSREDIKSQPQHF. Using reference TRBV5-5 and TRBJ1-5 for the parts outside the CDR3, the full variable domain is DAGVTQSPTHLIKTRGQQVTLRCSPISGHKSVSWYQQVLGQGPQFIFQYYEKEERGRGNFPDRFSARQFPNYSSELNVNALLLGDSALYLCASSREDIKSQPQHFGDGTRLSIL.

This clone was observed once. This chain connects TRBV5-5 to TRBJ1-1; 9 nucleotides align to TRBD1. There are 15 residues in the CDR3. Looked up from germline, CDR1 is SGHKS and CDR2 is YYEKEE (reference sequence). Unmatched junction bases numbered 4, after V lost 3 bases and J lost 1 base. Here the CDR3 reads CASSWGGQGNTEAFF. The CDR3 DNA follows: TGTGCCAGCAGCTGGGGGGGACAGGGGAACACTGAAGCTTTCTTT. The full variable domain, completed using reference TRBV5-5 and TRBJ1-1, is DAGVTQSPTHLIKTRGQQVTLRCSPISGHKSVSWYQQVLGQGPQFIFQYYEKEERGRGNFPDRFSARQFPNYSSELNVNALLLGDSALYLCASSWGGQGNTEAFFGQGTRLTVV.

CDR3 sequence: CASSGFEGSEQYF. CDR3 sequence (DNA): TGTGCCAGCAGCGGCTTTGAGGGGAGCGAGCAGTACTTC. The genes are TRBV12-3 or TRBV12-4 and TRBJ2-7, with D perhaps matching TRBD1 or TRBD2 (5 bases each). The CDR3 runs to 13 residues. V gave up 6 bases and J gave up 6 bases, with 15 bases separating them.

The chain joins TRBV7-9 to TRBJ1-2; D call uncertain. CDR1 is SEHNR and CDR2 is FQNEAQ in the germline V gene (reference sequence). The CDR3 loop spans 11 amino acids. The V end was cut by 5 bases, the J end by 8 bases, with 9 bases between. The CDR3 sequence is CASSGTGGYTF. The CDR3 region has the DNA TGTGCCAGCAGCGGAACGGGCGGCTACACCTTC.

This clone was seen once. J is TRBJ2-6 and V is TRBV7-6; no clear D gene. The CDR3 has 16 amino acids. CDR1 SGHVS and CDR2 FNYEAQ come from the germline V gene. Trimming shortened V by 3 bases and J by 0 bases, and 9 bases separated the two germline ends. CDR3 protein: CASSFRRSSGANVLTF. CDR3 sequence (DNA): TGTGCCAGCAGCTTTAGACGGAGCTCTGGGGCCAACGTCCTGACTTTC. Variable domain in full (rest from reference TRBV7-6 and TRBJ2-6): GAGVSQSPRYKVTKRGQDVALRCDPISGHVSLYWYRQALGQGPEFLTYFNYEAQQDKSGLPNDRFSAERPEGSISTLTIQRTEQRDSAMYRCASSFRRSSGANVLTFGAGSRLTVL.

The rearrangement uses TRBV2 and TRBJ2-5, with D maybe TRBD2 (6 bases). Trimming left V 2 bases short and J 1 base short, with 8 bases between. The germline V gene has CDR1 SNHLY and CDR2 FYNNEI. The CDR3 has 14 amino acids. The CDR3 is CASSEQEGQETQYF. For the CDR3, the DNA is TGTGCCAGCAGTGAACAGGAGGGCCAAGAGACCCAGTACTTC.

V usage is TRBV4-1 and J usage is TRBJ2-3, with 9 bases fitting TRBD2. V gave up 6 bases and J gave up 0 bases; unmatched junction bases: 22. From germline, CDR1 is MGHRA and CDR2 YSYEKL. The CDR3 covers 21 residues. CDR3 loop: CASSPLPLAGGSPFSTDTQYF. CDR3 DNA sequence: TGCGCCAGCAGTCCCCTTCCCCTGGCGGGGGGGTCCCCCTTTAGCACAGATACGCAGTATTTT.

V gene TRBV18 combines with J gene TRBJ2-3, with a weak D call TRBD1 (5 bases). CDR1 and CDR2 from the germline V gene are KGHSH and LQKENI. The V gene lost 3 bases and the J gene lost 2 bases, with 9 bases spanning the gap. CDR3 length: 14 amino acids. CDR3 protein: CASSPPTDTDTQYF. In DNA form, the CDR3 reads TGTGCCAGCTCACCTCCGACAGACACAGATACGCAGTATTTT. Full variable domain (missing parts from reference TRBV18 and TRBJ2-3): NAGVMQNPRHLVRRRGQEARLRCSPMKGHSHVYWYRQLPEEGLKFMVYLQKENIIDESGMPKERFSAEFPKEGPSILRIQQVVRGDSAAYFCASSPPTDTDTQYFGPGTRLTVL.

The J gene is TRBJ2-3, the V gene TRBV24-1; D gene ambiguous. V was trimmed by 4 bases and J by 2 bases, leaving 6 bases between them. Germline V gene data show CDR1 as KGHDR and CDR2 as SFDVKD. The CDR3 has 13 residues. The CDR3: CATSDHYTDTQYF. DNA for the CDR3: TGTGCCACCAGTGACCACTACACAGATACGCAGTATTTT.

The chain uses TRBV29-1 and TRBJ2-1; D is possibly TRBD2 (5 bases). Germline CDR1 is SQVTM and CDR2 is ANQGSEA. The length of the CDR3 is 12 residues. Trimming pared 1 base from V and 10 bases from J, leaving 11 bases between. The CDR3 sequence is CSVEGAPGEQFF. Here the CDR3 DNA reads TGCAGCGTTGAAGGGGCTCCGGGGGAGCAGTTCTTC.

The chain is built from TRBV5-1 and TRBJ2-1; 12 nucleotides match TRBD1. The CDR3 runs 17 residues. Germline V gene lookup returns CDR1 SGHRS and CDR2 YFSETQ. Trimming cost V 7 bases and J 4 bases; bases outside gene matches: 12. The CDR3 loop is CASSARDRGLSYNEQFF. CDR3 nucleotide sequence: TGCGCCAGCTCGGCCCGGGACAGGGGGCTATCTTACAATGAGCAGTTCTTC.

The rearrangement links TRBV9 to TRBJ2-6, with TRBD1 matching 8 bases. The length of the CDR3 is 18 residues. V lost 4 bases and J lost 2; bases outside the gene matches: 11. The V gene's germline CDR1 is SGDLS and CDR2 YYNGEE. The CDR3 region has the DNA TGTGCCAGCAGCCCGACGGGACAGGTGGTGACTGGGGCCAACGTCCTGACTTTC. Its protein product is CASSPTGQVVTGANVLTF.

This clone came up a few times. This sequence joins TRBV6-6 and TRBJ2-2; 7 nucleotides match TRBD2. V lost 7 bases, J lost 5 bases, and 4 bases stayed unmatched. The germline CDR1 and CDR2 sequences are MNHNY and SVGAGI (reference sequence). The CDR3 spans 13 residues. The CDR3 sequence: CASNNGRTGELFF. The CDR3 DNA sequence: TGTGCCAGCAATAACGGGAGGACCGGGGAGCTGTTTTTT.

The V call is TRBV18, the J call TRBJ1-1; no clear D gene. The germline V gene has CDR1 KGHSH and CDR2 LQKENI. The CDR3 consists of 11 residues. Trimming cost V 4 bases and J 8 bases, with 8 bases left between them. CDR3 protein: CASSRGSEAFF. CDR3 DNA sequence: TGTGCCAGCTCACGCGGTTCAGAAGCTTTCTTT. The full variable domain, its missing parts supplied by reference TRBV18 and TRBJ1-1, is NAGVMQNPRHLVRRRGQEARLRCSPMKGHSHVYWYRQLPEEGLKFMVYLQKENIIDESGMPKERFSAEFPKEGPSILRIQQVVRGDSAAYFCASSRGSEAFFGQGTRLTVV.

This clone was recorded a few times. The chain combines TRBV7-8 with TRBJ2-1; 8 bases align to TRBD2. The V gene end was trimmed by 3 bases and the J gene end by 0 bases; junction bases not matched to a gene: 10. There are 18 residues in the CDR3. Germline V gives CDR1 SGHVS, CDR2 FQNEAQ. CDR3 DNA sequence: TGTGCCAGCAGCTTCGGACTAGCTGGGTCGAGCTCCTACAATGAGCAGTTCTTC. Residues: CASSFGLAGSSSYNEQFF. Using reference TRBV7-8 and TRBJ2-1 for the parts outside the CDR3, the full variable domain is GAGVSQSPRYKVAKRGQDVALRCDPISGHVSLFWYQQALGQGPEFLTYFQNEAQLDKSGLPSDRFFAERPEGSVSTLKIQRTQQEDSAVYLCASSFGLAGSSSYNEQFFGPGTRLTVL.

The rearrangement joins TRBV5-1 to TRBJ1-1, with D uncertain. The germline CDR1 and CDR2 sequences are SGHRS and YFSETQ. The CDR3 is 15 residues long. V dropped 0 bases and J dropped 1 base, with 10 bases sitting between them. The CDR3 DNA reads TGCGCCAGCAGCTTGGAATTCCAGACGAACACTGAAGCTTTCTTT. This gives the protein CASSLEFQTNTEAFF.

V and J are TRBV19 and TRBJ2-2; D unclear. The CDR3 extends over 11 amino acids. Germline CDR1 LNHDA, CDR2 SQIVND (reference sequence). Between the trimmed V and J ends, which lost 11 bases and 6 bases, there was a span of 10 bases. CDR3 protein: CAASVAGELFF. For the CDR3, the DNA is TGTGCCGCTTCGGTGGCCGGGGAGCTGTTTTTT.

The V and J genes are TRBV18 and TRBJ1-5; no firm D call. The germline gives CDR1 KGHSH, CDR2 LQKENI. CDR3 length: 14 amino acids. The V gene lost 1 base and the J gene lost 0 bases, with 4 bases spanning the gap. CDR3 sequence (DNA): TGTGCCAGCTCACCACAATATAGCAATCAGCCCCAGCATTTT. Its protein is CASSPQYSNQPQHF.

The rearrangement links TRBV6-5 to TRBJ2-7; no clear D. The V end lost 9 bases, the J end lost 3 bases, and 21 bases lay between the germline ends. Germline V CDR1 and CDR2: MNHEY, SVGAGI. This CDR3 has 15 amino acids. The CDR3 sequence: CASTNFYDGVYEQYF. The DNA of the CDR3 is TGTGCCAGTACGAACTTTTACGACGGAGTCTACGAGCAGTACTTC.

The chain employs TRBV18 and TRBJ2-7; D is uncertain. V lost 3 bases and J 6 bases, leaving 12 bases between the germline ends. The length of the CDR3 is 13 residues. Germline assignment: CDR1 KGHSH and CDR2 LQKENI. The chain's CDR3 is CASSPGGSREQYF. The CDR3 nucleotides read TGTGCCAGCTCACCGGGTGGGTCTCGCGAGCAGTACTTC.

This chain links TRBV19 with TRBJ2-3; TRBD1 matches 11 bases. The trim removed 6 bases at V and 4 bases at J, leaving 6 bases unmatched. Per germline, CDR1 LNHDA and CDR2 SQIVND (reference sequence). This CDR3 contains 15 residues. The CDR3 reads CASRKGQGGSDTQYF. The CDR3 DNA reads as TGTGCCAGTAGGAAGGGACAGGGGGGGTCAGATACGCAGTATTTT.

This clone came up a few times. This chain uses TRBV5-1 with TRBJ1-3; no clear D gene. Germline V gene lookup returns CDR1 SGHRS and CDR2 YFSETQ. The CDR3 totals 14 residues. Trimming stripped 1 base from V and 2 bases from J, with 7 bases between. CDR3: CASSLTIAGNTIYF. In nucleotides, the CDR3 is TGCGCCAGCAGCTTGACAATAGCTGGAAACACCATATATTTT.

The rearrangement uses TRBV2 and TRBJ1-6; D remains unclear. From germline, CDR1 is SNHLY and CDR2 FYNNEI. V was cut by 7 bases and J by 10 bases, with 17 bases left in between. The CDR3 consists of 14 residues. In DNA form, the CDR3 reads TGTGCCAGCACTCCTTCGGTGAGCGGGTCACCCCTCCACTTT. As protein: CASTPSVSGSPLHF.